This entry lists 8 T cell receptor beta chains sequenced from one sample in a study of CD8 T cells in Susac syndrome. When the RNA was reverse transcribed, random hexamers were used with an input of roughly 0.45 to 1 ug. TCRdb itself ran the immunoSEQ multiplex PCR reads through MiXCR, one entry per CDR3 protein. Of 150,000 to 200,000 distinct CDR3 sequences listed, over 90% were seen once; the top ten hold 0.099%. The sample was CD4+ T cells from PBMCs. The receptors shown here come from a human donor with Susac syndrome.

The CDR3 spells CASSGGGLRNEQFF. The CDR3 bases are TGTGCCAGCAGCGGCGGGGGTTTGAGGAATGAGCAGTTCTTC. This chain joins TRBV11-1 and TRBJ2-1; TRBD2 matches at 7 bases. J gave up 7 bases and V 5 bases, and 8 bases lay outside the gene matches. Germline V gives CDR1 SGHAT, CDR2 FQDESV (reference sequence). The CDR3 has 14 amino acids.

This clonotype was seen only once. The rearrangement joins TRBV12-3 or TRBV12-4 to TRBJ2-1; a possible D gene is TRBD1 (6 bases). This CDR3 is built from 15 residues. V was clipped by 2 bases and J by 5 bases, with 13 bases between them. The CDR3, as DNA: TGTGCCAGCAGTTTAAGACAGGCTAAAAACAATGAGCAGTTCTTC. It codes for CASSLRQAKNNEQFF.

The chain carries TRBV9 and TRBJ2-1; TRBD2 agrees at 9 bases. Per the germline V gene, CDR1 is SGDLS and CDR2 is YYNGEE. The CDR3 runs 15 residues. V lost 2 bases, J lost 6 bases, and 6 bases stayed unmatched. For the CDR3, the DNA is TGTGCCAGCAGCGTGGTCTTAGCGGGAGCCAATGAGCAGTTCTTC. It encodes CASSVVLAGANEQFF.

The chain carries TRBV3-1 and TRBJ2-7; 9 positions agree with TRBD1. The V and J ends lost 5 bases and 2 bases, in that order; junction bases with no gene match: 4. CDR3 length: 14 residues. CDR1 and CDR2 from the germline V gene are LGHDT and YNNKEL (reference sequence). CDR3 in amino acids: CASSDGTGPYEQYF. As DNA, the CDR3 is TGTGCCAGCAGCGACGGGACAGGGCCCTACGAGCAGTACTTC.

V gene TRBV30 combines with J gene TRBJ2-7, with D tentatively TRBD1 (6 bases). V lost 1 base to trimming and J lost 4 bases, with 17 bases between them. Germline lookup yields CDR1 GTSNPN and CDR2 SVGIG (reference sequence). This CDR3 has 15 amino acids. The CDR3: CAWSETTGLRYEQYF. The CDR3 DNA reads TGTGCCTGGAGTGAAACAACAGGGCTCAGGTACGAGCAGTACTTC.

This chain joins TRBV7-9 and TRBJ2-3; D ambiguous. The germline V and J ends were trimmed by 7 bases and 6 bases, with 11 bases remaining between them. This CDR3 is 12 amino acids long. The germline CDR1 and CDR2 sequences are SEHNR and FQNEAQ (reference sequence). CDR3 in amino acids: CASNIVGDTQYF. The CDR3 DNA follows: TGTGCCAGCAACATAGTCGGGGATACGCAGTATTTT.

The V call is TRBV20-1, the J call TRBJ1-2; 7 positions match TRBD1. Germline loops: CDR1 DFQATT, CDR2 SNEGSKA (reference sequence). The length of the CDR3 is 15 residues. Trimming at V came to 5 bases and at J to 2 bases, leaving 11 bases not matched to a gene. CDR3 protein: CSAFSDPTGNYGYTF. The CDR3 nucleotides are TGCAGTGCTTTTTCAGACCCGACAGGGAACTATGGCTACACCTTC.

The chain carries TRBV6-5 and TRBJ1-5; no clear D. The V end lost 8 bases, the J end lost 3 bases, and 8 bases lay between the germline ends. Germline lookup yields CDR1 MNHEY and CDR2 SVGAGI. This CDR3 has 12 amino acids. The CDR3: CASRNPNQPQHF. DNA for the CDR3: TGTGCCAGCCGGAATCCCAATCAGCCCCAGCATTTT.